Listed below are T cell receptor beta chains from one sample, sequenced in a study of shared clonotypes between healthy human individuals. TCRdb's copy holds only in-frame clones and misses some; the assay was immunoSEQ multiplex PCR. Of roughly 1.4 million clones listed, roughly 98.5% are singletons. Sequencing used naive CD4+ T cells sorted from blood. These receptors were collected from a man aged 25-45 years in good health. The CDR3 runs from the conserved cysteine through the conserved F or W. The D gene is left open where the match is weak. Not all rows give a size; the values are once, few, many and, for expanded clones, a class.

abundance,v_gene,j_gene,d_gene,CDR3aa,CDR3nt
NA,TRBV7-8,TRBJ2-2,NA,CASSRSTGELFF,TGTGCCAGCAGCCGCTCCACCGGGGAGCTGTTTTTT
NA,TRBV9,TRBJ2-7,TRBD2,CASSAGLAEPYEQYF,TGTGCCAGCAGCGCCGGACTAGCGGAACCCTACGAGCAGTACTTC
NA,TRBV2,TRBJ1-4,NA,CALTLRDPVEKLFF,TGTGCCCTAACACTCCGGGACCCCGTTGAAAAACTGTTTTTT
NA,TRBV28,TRBJ2-3,NA,CASSLYGADTQYF,TGTGCCAGCAGTTTATACGGGGCAGATACGCAGTATTTT
NA,TRBV27,TRBJ1-5,NA,CASSGGPRNQPQHF,TGTGCCAGCAGTGGGGGGCCCCGCAATCAGCCCCAGCATTTT
NA,TRBV10-3,TRBJ2-7,NA,CAISESLYEQYF,TGTGCCATCAGTGAGTCCCTTTACGAGCAGTACTTC
NA,TRBV5-1,TRBJ2-1,TRBD2,CASRHPLGGPTRSYNEQFF,TGCGCCAGCAGGCACCCCCTGGGAGGGCCAACCCGCTCCTACAATGAGCAGTTCTTC
once,TRBV7-2,TRBJ2-3,TRBD2,CASQFSGRASTDTQYF,TGTGCCAGCCAGTTTAGCGGGAGGGCTAGCACAGATACGCAGTATTTT
NA,TRBV5-6,TRBJ2-2,NA,CASTREPGTGELFF,TGTGCCAGCACTCGGGAGCCAGGCACCGGGGAGCTGTTTTTT
once,TRBV30,TRBJ2-7,NA,CAWTHVFDEQYF,TGTGCCTGGACCCACGTTTTTGACGAGCAGTACTTC
NA,TRBV5-1,TRBJ1-3,NA,CASSLNSQNTIYF,TGCGCCAGCAGCTTAAATTCCCAAAACACCATATATTTT
NA,TRBV2,TRBJ1-1,NA,CASSLDLARSEDTEAFF,TGTGCCAGCAGTCTTGACCTTGCGAGGTCTGAGGACACTGAAGCTTTCTTT
NA,TRBV7-3,TRBJ2-3,NA,CASSLTRSGTDTQYF,TGTGCCAGCAGCTTAACTAGGAGTGGAACAGATACGCAGTATTTT
NA,TRBV14,TRBJ2-7,TRBD1,CASSNRGLSIYEQYF,TGTGCCAGCAGCAACAGGGGTTTATCCATCTACGAGCAGTACTTC
NA,TRBV27,TRBJ2-7,NA,CASRTGSREQYF,TGTGCCAGCAGGACAGGATCGCGCGAGCAGTACTTC
NA,TRBV4-1,TRBJ2-7,NA,CASSQDDPALDSEQYF,TGCGCCAGCAGCCAAGATGACCCCGCTTTGGACAGCGAGCAGTACTTC
once,TRBV6-1,TRBJ1-1,NA,CASSEEVTGLGTEAFF,TGTGCCAGCAGTGAAGAAGTCACAGGGCTGGGCACTGAAGCTTTCTTT
NA,TRBV9,TRBJ2-7,TRBD1,CASSATGVSYEQYF,TGTGCCAGCAGCGCAACAGGGGTTTCCTACGAGCAGTACTTC
NA,TRBV28,TRBJ2-7,NA,CASSPFAEQYF,TGTGCCAGCAGTCCCTTTGCCGAGCAGTACTTC
NA,TRBV5-1,TRBJ2-7,NA,CASSLAGGDFYEQYF,TGCGCCAGCAGCTTGGCCGGAGGTGACTTCTACGAGCAGTACTTC
NA,TRBV10-3,TRBJ2-7,NA,CAISELDEQYF,TGTGCCATCAGTGAACTGGACGAGCAGTACTTC
NA,TRBV4-3,TRBJ2-7,NA,CASSQDLAGGGYEQYF,TGCGCCAGCAGCCAAGATTTGGCAGGGGGAGGCTACGAGCAGTACTTC
NA,TRBV5-6,TRBJ2-5,NA,CASSLGRLQETQYF,TGTGCCAGCAGCTTGGGGAGATTACAAGAGACCCAGTACTTC
NA,TRBV19,TRBJ1-2,NA,CASSIEWGAGGYTF,TGTGCCAGTAGTATCGAGTGGGGGGCCGGCGGCTACACCTTC
NA,TRBV9,TRBJ2-7,NA,CASSAQAWDPGYEQYF,TGTGCCAGCAGCGCACAAGCTTGGGATCCCGGGTACGAGCAGTACTTC
NA,TRBV7-9,TRBJ1-4,NA,CASSSSQGSEKLFF,TGTGCCAGCAGCTCATCGCAGGGGAGTGAAAAACTGTTTTTT